Each of the 28 T cell receptor beta chains below was sequenced from the same sample in a study of blood T cell repertoires in COVID-19. TCRdb's table, derived via immunoSEQ multiplex PCR, lists solely in-frame clones and lacks some. The table shows around 250,000 clones, with 85% to 90% occurring only once. Input material: peripheral blood. These receptors were obtained from a man in his fifties or sixties with acute or convalescent COVID-19.

V usage is TRBV10-3 and J usage is TRBJ1-3; 10 bases match TRBD1. Germline V lookup: CDR1 ENHRY, CDR2 SYGVKD. CDR3 size: 16 residues. The V segment lost 2 bases and the J segment 0 bases; nucleotides outside the gene matches: 1. The DNA for the CDR3 is TGTGCCATCAGTGAGGGGGACAGGGGCTCTGGAAACACCATATATTTT. This encodes CAISEGDRGSGNTIYF.

The rearrangement links TRBV28 to TRBJ1-4; 7 bases align to TRBD1. V shed 2 bases, J shed 8 bases, and the junction held 8 bases outside the gene matches. The germline V gene encodes CDR1 MDHEN and CDR2 SYDVKM. The CDR3 has 15 residues. Here the CDR3 DNA reads TGTGCCAGCAGTTTAATAAAGGGGGCAGGAGAAAAACTGTTTTTT. Its translation is CASSLIKGAGEKLFF.

The CDR3 DNA follows: TGTGCCAGTAGTATACAGGGGGCTATTAGCAATCAGCCCCAGCATTTT. This sequence encodes CASSIQGAISNQPQHF. The chain employs TRBV19 and TRBJ1-5; TRBD1 matches at 8 bases. J gave up 0 bases and V 2 bases, and 3 bases lay outside the gene matches. This CDR3 contains 16 residues. CDR1 and CDR2 (germline): LNHDA, SQIVND (reference sequence).

This chain uses TRBV11-2 with TRBJ2-7, with D hard to call. The CDR3 runs 17 residues. V was shortened by 0 bases and J by 0 bases, with 15 bases between the two germline ends. CDR1 SGHAT and CDR2 FQNNGV come from the germline V gene. DNA for the CDR3: TGTGCCAGCAGCTTAGATGAAGGCGGTTACTTCTCCTACGAGCAGTACTTC. Protein sequence: CASSLDEGGYFSYEQYF.

V usage is TRBV5-8 and J usage is TRBJ2-1; TRBD2 matches 10 bases. The CDR3 sequence is 15 residues long. The germline CDR1 and CDR2 sequences are SGHTS and YDEGEE. After removal of 3 bases from V and 2 bases from J, the junction contained 2 bases not matched to a gene. The CDR3 DNA is TGTGCCAGCAGCTCCGGGACTAGCGCCTACAATGAGCAGTTCTTC. It translates to CASSSGTSAYNEQFF. The entire variable domain, with the rest obtained from reference TRBV5-8 and TRBJ2-1, is as follows: EAGVTQSPTHLIKTRGQQATLRCSPISGHTSVYWYQQALGLGLQFLLWYDEGEERNRGNFPPRFSGRQFPNYSSELNVNALELEDSALYLCASSSGTSAYNEQFFGPGTRLTVL.

This chain joins TRBV9 and TRBJ1-1, with TRBD1 identical over 7 bases. CDR3 length: 13 residues. After removal of 6 bases from V and 2 bases from J, the junction contained 4 bases not matched to a gene. The germline V gene encodes CDR1 SGDLS and CDR2 YYNGEE. CDR3 sequence reads: CASNNRGNTEAFF. CDR3 DNA: TGTGCCAGCAACAACAGGGGAAACACTGAAGCTTTCTTT.

The J gene is TRBJ1-6, the V gene TRBV6-6; the D gene is possibly TRBD1 (5 bases). This CDR3 region has 14 residues. CDR1 MNHNY and CDR2 SVGAGI come from the germline V gene (reference sequence). V lost 2 bases to trimming and J lost 8 bases, with 10 bases between them. In DNA, the CDR3 is TGTGCCAGCAGTTACGGGGAAGGGGATTCACCCCTCCACTTT. It yields the protein CASSYGEGDSPLHF.

In its sample, this clone was seen once. The chain links TRBV6-5 to TRBJ1-1; no clear D gene. Germline CDR1 and CDR2: MNHEY and SVGAGI. The CDR3 is 13 residues long. The V and J ends lost 3 bases and 0 bases respectively, with 5 bases between them. CDR3 sequence reads: CASSYQMNTEAFF. In DNA, the CDR3 is TGTGCCAGCAGTTATCAGATGAACACTGAAGCTTTCTTT.

This sequence joins TRBV18 and TRBJ2-1; weak D call: TRBD1 (5 bases). From germline, CDR1 is KGHSH and CDR2 LQKENI. V was shortened by 2 bases and J by 4 bases, with 21 bases between the two germline ends. The CDR3 has 18 amino acids. In DNA form, the CDR3 reads TGTGCCAGCTCACCAAAAGTGATAAGGGGCCCCTTTTACAATGAGCAGTTCTTC. This codes for CASSPKVIRGPFYNEQFF.

The chain uses TRBV5-1 and TRBJ2-5, with TRBD1 matching 7 bases. Germline CDR1 SGHRS, CDR2 YFSETQ. This CDR3 is 13 amino acids long. Trimming removed 6 bases from V and 7 bases from J; junction bases left unmatched: 9. The DNA for the CDR3 is TGCGCCAGCAACAGGGACAGTCCAGGGACCCAGTACTTC. It encodes CASNRDSPGTQYF.

The CDR3 coding sequence is TGTGCCAGCAGTTATTCTGGTTTGAGGAACACTGAAGCTTTCTTT. Residues: CASSYSGLRNTEAFF. V and J are TRBV6-2 or TRBV6-3 and TRBJ1-1; no reliable D call. Per germline, CDR1 MNHEY and CDR2 SVGEGT. The CDR3 spans 15 residues. V lost 3 bases, J lost 1 base, and 12 bases lay in between.

The chain carries TRBV19 and TRBJ1-2, with TRBD1 identical over 7 bases. This CDR3 has 13 amino acids. Germline assignment: CDR1 LNHDA and CDR2 SQIVND (reference sequence). V trimming: 3 bases; J trimming: 5 bases; junction bases outside the gene matches: 3. Here the CDR3 reads CASSMTGRYGYTF. The DNA of the CDR3 is TGTGCCAGTAGTATGACAGGGAGGTATGGCTACACCTTC. The entire variable domain, with the rest obtained from reference TRBV19 and TRBJ1-2, is as follows: DGGITQSPKYLFRKEGQNVTLSCEQNLNHDAMYWYRQDPGQGLRLIYYSQIVNDFQKGDIAEGYSVSREKKESFPLTVTSAQKNPTAFYLCASSMTGRYGYTFGSGTRLTVV.

The J gene is TRBJ1-1, the V gene TRBV6-1; 10 bases map to TRBD1. J gave up 4 bases and V 2 bases, and 10 bases lay outside the gene matches. This CDR3 is built from 17 residues. Germline V gene sequence: CDR1 MNHNS, CDR2 SASEGT. CDR3 nucleotides: TGTGCCAGCAGTGAACCGGGACAGGGGTTACTGGGCACTGAAGCTTTCTTT. Translation: CASSEPGQGLLGTEAFF.

The rearrangement joins TRBV7-8 to TRBJ1-2, with TRBD1 identical over 7 bases. From germline, CDR1 is SGHVS and CDR2 FQNEAQ. This CDR3 is built from 16 residues. Trimming took 5 bases from V and 4 from J; bases not matched to a gene: 13. The chain's CDR3 is CASSPGDSRGVYGYTF. CDR3 coding DNA: TGTGCCAGCAGCCCGGGGGACAGCCGTGGAGTCTATGGCTACACCTTC.

The V call is TRBV7-8, the J call TRBJ1-1, with TRBD1 identical over 7 bases. Germline V gene sequence: CDR1 SGHVS, CDR2 FQNEAQ. Unmatched junction bases numbered 5, after V lost 0 bases and J lost 4 bases. The CDR3 length is 15 residues. The CDR3 sequence: CASSLATGSGTEAFF. The CDR3 bases are TGTGCCAGCAGCTTAGCGACAGGGTCGGGCACTGAAGCTTTCTTT.

This chain joins TRBV27 and TRBJ1-2; no firm D call. V was clipped by 4 bases and J by 0 bases, with 6 bases between them. Per the germline V gene, CDR1 is MNHEY and CDR2 is SMNVEV (reference sequence). The CDR3 has 13 residues. CDR3 coding DNA: TGTGCCAGCAGTTATGCAGCTAACTATGGCTACACCTTC. It is translated as CASSYAANYGYTF.

This sequence joins TRBV10-3 and TRBJ1-5, with a possible D match to TRBD1 (6 bases). The CDR3 spans 16 residues. Trimming left V 0 bases short and J 5 bases short, with 14 bases between. Germline CDR1 reads ENHRY; CDR2 reads SYGVKD. CDR3 in DNA: TGTGCCATCAGTGAGTCTAGAGGGACAAACCATCAGCCCCAGCATTTT. Protein: CAISESRGTNHQPQHF.

The chain employs TRBV11-2 and TRBJ2-7, with D maybe TRBD2 (6 bases). Germline CDR1 SGHAT, CDR2 FQNNGV. The ends were cut back, 2 bases at V and 2 bases at J, with 10 bases in the middle. The CDR3 extends over 14 amino acids. CDR3 sequence: CASSLTGSTYEQYF. The CDR3 DNA sequence: TGTGCCAGCAGCTTAACCGGGAGCACCTACGAGCAGTACTTC.

The chain is built from TRBV27 and TRBJ2-1, with TRBD2 as a possible D gene (5 bases). V dropped 0 bases and J dropped 0 bases, with 9 bases sitting between them. CDR1 is MNHEY, CDR2 SMNVEV, per germline (reference sequence). There are 16 residues in the CDR3. CDR3 DNA: TGTGCCAGCAGTTTATCCTCCGGGATCTCCTACAATGAGCAGTTCTTC. Its protein is CASSLSSGISYNEQFF.

The chain employs TRBV28 and TRBJ2-7; a weak D match, TRBD1 (6 bases). The germline V and J ends were trimmed by 4 bases and 6 bases, with 13 bases remaining between them. This CDR3 spans 13 amino acids. Germline V lookup: CDR1 MDHEN, CDR2 SYDVKM. The CDR3 protein is CASSSTTGPEQYF. The DNA of the CDR3 is TGTGCCAGCAGTTCGACGACAGGACCCGAGCAGTACTTC.

The chain carries TRBV28 and TRBJ2-1, with TRBD2 matching over 16 bases. Germline lookup yields CDR1 MDHEN and CDR2 SYDVKM. The CDR3 totals 20 residues. Trimming removed 4 bases from V and 0 bases from J; junction bases left unmatched: 9. In DNA form, the CDR3 reads TGTGCCAGCAGTTCGGGGACTAGCGGGAGGGCCTCGAGCTCCTACAATGAGCAGTTCTTC. It codes for CASSSGTSGRASSSYNEQFF.

The genes are TRBV19 and TRBJ1-5; 7 bases map to TRBD1. Germline assignment: CDR1 LNHDA and CDR2 SQIVND (reference sequence). The CDR3 consists of 16 residues. The V and J ends lost 3 bases and 2 bases, in that order; junction bases with no gene match: 7. The DNA for the CDR3 is TGTGCCAGTAGTATTCAGGGGGGCCGTGGCAATCAGCCCCAGCATTTT. It translates to CASSIQGGRGNQPQHF.

The rearrangement joins TRBV5-4 to TRBJ2-7; 13 positions agree with TRBD2. Losses at the gene ends were 4 bases for V and 2 bases for J; bases not matched to a gene: 6. CDR1 is SGHNT and CDR2 is YYREEE in the germline V gene (reference sequence). This CDR3 is 16 amino acids long. CDR3 sequence (DNA): TGTGCCAGCAGCCCCCGGACTAGCGGGAGTACCTACGAGCAGTACTTC. This sequence encodes CASSPRTSGSTYEQYF.

This clone was counted a single time. The rearrangement links TRBV29-1 to TRBJ2-3; TRBD1 agrees at 8 bases. Germline loops: CDR1 SQVTM, CDR2 ANQGSEA. After removal of 4 bases from V and 0 bases from J, the junction contained 6 bases not matched to a gene. The length of the CDR3 is 15 residues. The CDR3 nucleotides are TGCAGCGTTGTTCCTCAGGGGGCGAGCACAGATACGCAGTATTTT. Its protein is CSVVPQGASTDTQYF.

CDR3: CASSLSPGQGRNEKLFF. DNA for the CDR3: TGCGCCAGCAGCTTGAGCCCGGGACAGGGCCGAAATGAAAAACTGTTTTTT. The gene calls are TRBV5-1 and TRBJ1-4; TRBD1 aligns across 9 bases. Looked up from germline, CDR1 is SGHRS and CDR2 is YFSETQ. This CDR3 has 17 amino acids. Trimming removed 1 base from V and 5 bases from J; junction bases left unmatched: 9.

The chain links TRBV7-2 to TRBJ2-7; D is ambiguous. V shed 4 bases and J shed 2 bases, with 12 bases lying between them. This CDR3 spans 14 amino acids. CDR1 SGHTA and CDR2 FQGNSA come from the germline V gene. CDR3 in DNA: TGTGCCAGCAGCTCCGATAGCCGGCCCTACGAGCAGTACTTC. Its translation is CASSSDSRPYEQYF.

The chain uses TRBV7-9 and TRBJ1-4; D is unclear. This CDR3 region has 14 residues. Germline CDR1 is SEHNR and CDR2 is FQNEAQ (reference sequence). V was shortened by 2 bases and J by 5 bases, with 9 bases between the two germline ends. CDR3 sequence (DNA): TGTGCCAGCAGCTTAAGGGAGGCCAATGAAAAACTGTTTTTT. Translation: CASSLREANEKLFF. The complete variable domain, with remaining parts taken from reference TRBV7-9 and TRBJ1-4, reads DTGVSQNPRHKITKRGQNVTFRCDPISEHNRLYWYRQTLGQGPEFLTYFQNEAQLEKSRLLSDRFSAERPKGSFSTLEIQRTEQGDSAMYLCASSLREANEKLFFGSGTQLSVL.

This clone has just one count. The V and J genes are TRBV9 and TRBJ1-3, with D perhaps matching TRBD1 (5 bases). This CDR3 spans 15 amino acids. Germline loops: CDR1 SGDLS, CDR2 YYNGEE. Between the trimmed V and J ends, which lost 0 bases and 0 bases, there was a span of 7 bases. Here the CDR3 DNA reads TGTGCCAGCAGCGTAGGACAGACCTCTGGAAACACCATATATTTT. The encoded protein is CASSVGQTSGNTIYF.